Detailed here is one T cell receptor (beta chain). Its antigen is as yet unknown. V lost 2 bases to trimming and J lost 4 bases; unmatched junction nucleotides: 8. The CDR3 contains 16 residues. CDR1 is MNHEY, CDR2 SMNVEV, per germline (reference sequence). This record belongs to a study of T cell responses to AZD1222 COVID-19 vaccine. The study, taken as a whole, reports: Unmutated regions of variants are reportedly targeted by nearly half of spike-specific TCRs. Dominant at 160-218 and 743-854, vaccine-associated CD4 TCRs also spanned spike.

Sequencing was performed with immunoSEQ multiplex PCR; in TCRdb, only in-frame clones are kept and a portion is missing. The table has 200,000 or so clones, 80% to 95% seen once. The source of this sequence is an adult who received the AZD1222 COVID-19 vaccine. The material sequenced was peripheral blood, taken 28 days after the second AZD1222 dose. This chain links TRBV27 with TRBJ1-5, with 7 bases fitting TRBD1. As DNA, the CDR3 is TGTGCCAGCAGTTTAGTGGCAGGGGGAGGGAATCAGCCCCAGCATTTT. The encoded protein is CASSLVAGGGNQPQHF.